The 5 T cell receptor beta chains below were found in one sample sequenced in a study of immune evolution from preneoplasia to lung adenocarcinoma. Generated by immunoSEQ multiplex PCR, the TCRdb table keeps only in-frame clones and is missing some. The sample lists over 4,500 clones; over 60% were seen once. Sequenced input: FFPE normal lung tissue adjacent to the tumor. The receptors stem from a person aged 55 to 75 with lung adenocarcinoma.

The V gene is TRBV7-6, the J gene TRBJ2-5, with 8 bases identical to TRBD2. The CDR3 is made up of 16 amino acids. Germline CDR1 SGHVS, CDR2 FNYEAQ. V trimming: 3 bases; J trimming: 2 bases; junction bases outside the gene matches: 8. CDR3 in amino acids: CASSFVAGTRQETQYF. The CDR3, as DNA: TGTGCCAGCAGCTTTGTAGCGGGGACACGACAAGAGACCCAGTACTTC.

The chain employs TRBV7-8 and TRBJ1-5; D ambiguous. The CDR3 has 17 amino acids. V lost 5 bases and J lost 0, with 17 bases in between. Germline V gives CDR1 SGHVS, CDR2 FQNEAQ. CDR3 sequence: CASSPVGGGYSNQPQHF. The CDR3, as DNA: TGTGCCAGCAGCCCGGTGGGCGGAGGATATAGCAATCAGCCCCAGCATTTT. The full variable domain, with the rest looked up from reference TRBV7-8 and TRBJ1-5, is GAGVSQSPRYKVAKRGQDVALRCDPISGHVSLFWYQQALGQGPEFLTYFQNEAQLDKSGLPSDRFFAERPEGSVSTLKIQRTQQEDSAVYLCASSPVGGGYSNQPQHFGDGTRLSIL.

This clone is termed medium-sized. This chain joins TRBV28 and TRBJ2-7; the match to TRBD1 covers 7 bases. Germline V CDR1 and CDR2: MDHEN, SYDVKM. V shed 4 bases, J shed 2 bases, and the junction held 8 bases outside the gene matches. This CDR3 is 15 amino acids long. CDR3 sequence (DNA): TGTGCCAGCAGTTGGGCCCGGGACAGCCCCTACGAGCAGTACTTC. Translation: CASSWARDSPYEQYF. Based on the CDR3 plus reference TRBV28 and TRBJ2-7, the full variable domain is DVKVTQSSRYLVKRTGEKVFLECVQDMDHENMFWYRQDPGLGLRLIYFSYDVKMKEKGDIPEGYSVSREKKERFSLILESASTNQTSMYLCASSWARDSPYEQYFGPGTRLTVT.

Relative to its sample, this clone is large (0.1 to 1%). V gene TRBV29-1 combines with J gene TRBJ1-2; no clear D gene. V lost 4 bases and J lost 0, with 9 bases in between. The CDR3 contains 13 residues. Germline V CDR1 and CDR2: SQVTM, ANQGSEA. The CDR3 DNA follows: TGCAGCGTTGGCGGGGTATCTAACTATGGCTACACCTTC. This translates into CSVGGVSNYGYTF.

The genes are TRBV30 and TRBJ1-2; the match to TRBD1 covers 10 bases. Germline-derived CDR1 and CDR2 are GTSNPN and SVGIG (reference sequence). Germline trimming cut 2 bases from V and 0 bases from J; bases unmatched to any gene: 3. This CDR3 comprises 15 residues. The CDR3 reads CAWSHGTGANYGYTF. In DNA, the CDR3 is TGTGCCTGGAGTCACGGGACAGGGGCTAACTATGGCTACACCTTC.